Listed here are 23 T cell receptor beta chains from one sample, sequenced in a study of spatial heterogeneity in lung cancer. Time point defined: sample taken at primary tumor resection. TCRdb reprocessed the 5' RACE reads via MiXCR and lists one record per CDR3 protein. The data hold 25,000 or so distinct CDR3 sequences, with about 4.7% observed a single time. The sample consisted of PBMCs, taken at surgery. These receptors all come from a male donor with early-stage non-small cell lung cancer.

This rearrangement joins TRBV5-4 to TRBJ2-7; D unresolved. Germline-derived CDR1 and CDR2 are SGHNT and YYREEE (reference sequence). The V and J ends lost 0 bases and 2 bases respectively, with 6 bases between them. The CDR3 loop spans 13 amino acids. As DNA, the CDR3 is TGTGCCAGCAGCTTGGAACAGACCTACGAGCAGTACTTC. Amino acid sequence: CASSLEQTYEQYF.

This clonotype was detected ten times or more. The chain recombines TRBV28 with TRBJ2-5; D gene unclear. The germline V gene encodes CDR1 MDHEN and CDR2 SYDVKM. V lost 2 bases and J 2 bases, leaving 9 bases between the germline ends. This CDR3 region has 14 residues. The DNA for the CDR3 is TGTGCCAGCAGTTTAGCCCGCAGGCAAGAGACCCAGTACTTC. Its protein is CASSLARRQETQYF.

This clonotype was observed at least ten times. The CDR3 sequence: CASGGAWETQYF. CDR3 nucleotides: TGTGCCAGCGGGGGGGCTTGGGAGACCCAGTACTTC. The chain employs TRBV12-3 or TRBV12-4 and TRBJ2-5; a weak D match, TRBD2 (7 bases). The CDR3 runs to 12 residues. The V end was cut by 8 bases, the J end by 5 bases, with 12 bases between.

This clonotype was counted many times. The chain has TRBV9 and TRBJ2-5; a weak D match, TRBD1 (6 bases). The ends were cut back, 3 bases at V and 4 bases at J, with 19 bases in the middle. The CDR3 has 16 residues. In germline, CDR1 is SGDLS, CDR2 YYNGEE. The CDR3 loop is CASSAHMGAAVETQYF. The DNA of the CDR3 is TGTGCCAGCAGCGCCCATATGGGGGCGGCAGTAGAGACCCAGTACTTC.

The table lists this clonotype with many counts. This chain uses TRBV9 with TRBJ1-5, with D unclear. Germline values: CDR1 SGDLS, CDR2 YYNGEE. This CDR3 has 15 amino acids. The V gene lost 2 bases and the J gene lost 0 bases, with 9 bases spanning the gap. The CDR3 region has the DNA TGTGCCAGCAGCGTGGGCATTAATAGCAATCAGCCCCAGCATTTT. Translation: CASSVGINSNQPQHF.

There are many counts of this clonotype. The chain is built from TRBV24-1 and TRBJ2-5, with TRBD2 matching over 15 bases. Germline V gene sequence: CDR1 KGHDR, CDR2 SFDVKD. The CDR3 has 16 residues. V gave up 4 bases and J gave up 2 bases; unmatched junction bases: 1. The CDR3, as DNA: TGTGCCACCAGTGAGGGGACTAGCGGGGGGCAAGAGACCCAGTACTTC. Translated: CATSEGTSGGQETQYF.

This clonotype occurred a few times. CDR3 DNA: TGTGCCAGCAGCTCCCACCTTTCTAGCGGGAACTACGAGCAGTACTTC. Protein: CASSSHLSSGNYEQYF. The chain has TRBV7-2 and TRBJ2-7, with TRBD2 identical over 9 bases. The CDR3 is 16 residues long. The germline gives CDR1 SGHTA, CDR2 FQGNSA. V trimming: 4 bases; J trimming: 3 bases; junction bases outside the gene matches: 10.

In its sample, this clonotype was seen many times. This chain uses TRBV19 with TRBJ2-7; 14 nucleotides agree with TRBD2. V shed 4 bases and J 3 bases; nucleotides not matched to a gene: 2. The CDR3 sequence is 15 residues long. Germline CDR1 and CDR2: LNHDA and SQIVND (reference sequence). CDR3 nucleotide sequence: TGTGCCAGTAGTACCGGGACTAGCGGGAGCTACGAGCAGTACTTC. Translated: CASSTGTSGSYEQYF.

In this sample, this clonotype turned up many times. This chain connects TRBV29-1 to TRBJ2-5; weak D call: TRBD2 (7 bases). Between the trimmed V and J ends, which lost 4 bases and 5 bases, there was a span of 14 bases. This CDR3 has 13 residues. CDR1 is SQVTM and CDR2 is ANQGSEA in the germline V gene. The CDR3, as DNA: TGCAGCGTTGTGGGGGGGCAAAGGGAGACCCAGTACTTC. Translation gives CSVVGGQRETQYF.

The chain links TRBV29-1 to TRBJ2-3; possible D gene TRBD1, 6 bases. The germline CDR1 and CDR2 sequences are SQVTM and ANQGSEA. Trimming took off 1 base at V and 5 bases at J, with 16 bases between the two ends. CDR3 size: 15 residues. Written as DNA, the CDR3 is TGCAGCGTTGAAGGGGTCAGGGGAGTAGTAGATACGCAGTATTTT. Its translation: CSVEGVRGVVDTQYF.

At least ten counts were recorded for this clonotype. This rearrangement joins TRBV9 to TRBJ2-3; a possible D gene is TRBD2 (7 bases). The CDR3 covers 15 residues. Germline assignment: CDR1 SGDLS and CDR2 YYNGEE. Trimming removed 4 bases from V and 5 bases from J, with 17 bases in between. The CDR3 nucleotides read TGTGCCAGCAGCCCCCGAGGGGGGGGTGAAGATACGCAGTATTTT. It encodes CASSPRGGGEDTQYF.

This clonotype is medium-sized by share. The V and J genes are TRBV28 and TRBJ2-3; D not resolved. In germline, CDR1 is MDHEN, CDR2 SYDVKM. Trimming shortened V by 5 bases and J by 1 base, and 10 bases separated the two germline ends. The CDR3 consists of 14 residues. DNA for the CDR3: TGTGCCAGCAGTGCACAAACTGGCACAGATACGCAGTATTTT. It encodes CASSAQTGTDTQYF.

The rearrangement links TRBV15 to TRBJ1-3; D might be TRBD1 (6 bases). Germline CDR1 reads LNHNV; CDR2 reads YYDKDF (reference sequence). Trimming left V 1 base short and J 4 bases short, with 14 bases between. The CDR3 runs to 16 residues. CDR3 nucleotides: TGTGCCACCAGCAGAGTGGGCAGGGGCCGCGGAAACACCATATATTTT. Translating it yields CATSRVGRGRGNTIYF.

This clonotype was seen at least ten times. The rearrangement uses TRBV29-1 and TRBJ2-5, with a tentative D call TRBD2 (5 bases). V was trimmed by 2 bases and J by 5 bases, leaving 12 bases between them. Looked up from germline, CDR1 is SQVTM and CDR2 is ANQGSEA. The CDR3 is made up of 13 amino acids. CDR3 nucleotides: TGCAGCGTTGAACCTATTCGAGGGGAGACCCAGTACTTC. Residues: CSVEPIRGETQYF.

This clonotype appeared a few times. The CDR3 nucleotides are TGTGCCAGCTCCGGACGGCCTCGGGCAGATACGCAGTATTTT. Protein: CASSGRPRADTQYF. This rearrangement joins TRBV7-2 to TRBJ2-3; D is unclear. The CDR3 is made up of 14 amino acids. Germline V gene sequence: CDR1 SGHTA, CDR2 FQGNSA. V was cut by 8 bases and J by 4 bases, with 16 bases left in between.

There are many counts of this clonotype. This chain joins TRBV30 and TRBJ2-1, with D maybe TRBD1 (6 bases). Trimming shortened V by 4 bases and J by 3 bases, and 13 bases separated the two germline ends. The CDR3 covers 14 residues. Germline CDR1 is GTSNPN and CDR2 is SVGIG (reference sequence). The CDR3: CAWTGQGRYNEQFF. For the CDR3, the DNA is TGTGCCTGGACCGGGCAGGGGCGCTACAATGAGCAGTTCTTC.

The table lists this clonotype with many counts. CDR3 loop: CASSPWMGGQSETQYF. DNA of the CDR3: TGTGCCAGCTCACCATGGATGGGGGGCCAATCGGAGACCCAGTACTTC. The chain is built from TRBV18 and TRBJ2-5, with D perhaps matching TRBD1 or TRBD2 (6 bases each). Germline-derived CDR1 and CDR2 are KGHSH and LQKENI. Trimming removed 2 bases from V and 5 bases from J, with 18 bases in between. The CDR3 length is 16 residues.

This clonotype counts as medium-sized. The chain links TRBV6-6 to TRBJ2-3; D not certain. CDR1 and CDR2 from the germline V gene are MNHNY and SVGAGI (reference sequence). V lost 5 bases, J lost 2 bases, and 2 bases lay in between. The CDR3 extends over 11 amino acids. As DNA, the CDR3 is TGTGCCAGCAGTCTCACAGATACGCAGTATTTT. As protein: CASSLTDTQYF.

This clonotype was counted many times. J is TRBJ1-2 and V is TRBV9; maybe TRBD1 (6 bases). Trimming removed 0 bases at V and 4 bases at J, with 10 bases between. Germline V gene lookup returns CDR1 SGDLS and CDR2 YYNGEE. The CDR3 is 14 amino acids. CDR3 region: CASSVGQGTYGYTF. CDR3 nucleotides: TGTGCCAGCAGCGTAGGGCAGGGGACCTATGGCTACACCTTC.

Ten or more counts support this clonotype. The CDR3 is CSVGVQETQYF. CDR3 sequence (DNA): TGCAGTGTTGGGGTACAAGAGACCCAGTACTTC. The chain is built from TRBV20-1 and TRBJ2-5; D gene ambiguous. Trimming pared 7 bases from V and 2 bases from J, leaving 8 bases between. The CDR3 sequence is 11 residues long. Germline CDR1 DFQATT, CDR2 SNEGSKA (reference sequence).

This chain connects TRBV19 to TRBJ2-5; no clear D. V gave up 3 bases and J gave up 1 base, with 9 bases separating them. CDR3 length equals 14 residues. Germline V gene sequence: CDR1 LNHDA, CDR2 SQIVND (reference sequence). The CDR3 here is CASSIRGSQETQYF. In DNA form, the CDR3 reads TGTGCCAGTAGTATTCGTGGCAGCCAAGAGACCCAGTACTTC.

This clonotype has a count of ten or more. The rearrangement joins TRBV6-5 to TRBJ1-5, with TRBD1 as a possible D gene (5 bases). The germline gives CDR1 MNHEY, CDR2 SVGAGI. The V gene lost 4 bases and the J gene lost 9 bases, with 13 bases spanning the gap. The CDR3 consists of 13 residues. The CDR3 nucleotides read TGTGCCAGCAGTTCGACAGTGTTATCGCCCCAGCATTTT. Translated: CASSSTVLSPQHF.

This clonotype was observed a handful of times. This chain links TRBV12-3 or TRBV12-4 with TRBJ1-1; TRBD1 might be the D (5 bases). V was trimmed by 5 bases and J by 1 base, leaving 11 bases between them. The CDR3 has 14 residues. CDR3 in amino acids: CASSGPTANTEAFF. The CDR3 DNA follows: TGTGCCAGCAGTGGCCCGACAGCGAACACTGAAGCTTTCTTT.